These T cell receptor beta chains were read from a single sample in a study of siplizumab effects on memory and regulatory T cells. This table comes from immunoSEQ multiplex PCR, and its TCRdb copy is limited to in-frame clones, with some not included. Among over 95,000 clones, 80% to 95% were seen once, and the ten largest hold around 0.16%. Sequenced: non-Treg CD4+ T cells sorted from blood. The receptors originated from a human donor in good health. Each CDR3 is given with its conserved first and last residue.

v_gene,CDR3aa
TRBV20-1,CSATRGETQYF
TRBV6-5,CASSVYGGTAGYTF
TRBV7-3,CASSLVLAGELFF
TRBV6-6,CASTSSGANVLTF
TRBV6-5,CASSYLGGNIQYF
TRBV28,CASSHLGPQHF
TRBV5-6,CASSIRTSGGASADTQYF
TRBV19,CASRWPQGTSSGANVLTF
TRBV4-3,CASSQDPMTGAGNTIYF
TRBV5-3,CARSFLWAPHSGNTIYF
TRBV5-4,CASSGEDSTDTQYF
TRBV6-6,CASSYSNEKLFF
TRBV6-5,CASTRGVRDTGELFF
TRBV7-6,CASSPGTRSPYEQYF
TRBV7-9,CASSFLFIGNEQFF
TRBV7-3,CASSATGTSGDRF
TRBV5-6,CASSSSDRDYSPLHF
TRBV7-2,CASSSSGGLSYEQYF
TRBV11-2,CASRTYYGYTF
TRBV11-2,CASSLTSILNEQFF
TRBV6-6,CASSYADSGYTF
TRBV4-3,CASSQDYEQYF
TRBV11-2,CASSLGITQYF